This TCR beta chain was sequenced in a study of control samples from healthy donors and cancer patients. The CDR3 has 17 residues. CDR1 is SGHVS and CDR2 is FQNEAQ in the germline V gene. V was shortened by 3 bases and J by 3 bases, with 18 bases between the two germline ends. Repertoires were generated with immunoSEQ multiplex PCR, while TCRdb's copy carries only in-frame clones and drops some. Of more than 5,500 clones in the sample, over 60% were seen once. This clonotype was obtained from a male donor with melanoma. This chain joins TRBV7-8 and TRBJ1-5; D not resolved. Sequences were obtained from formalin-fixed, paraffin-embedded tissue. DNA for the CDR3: TGTGCCAGCAGCTTTTCGAAAGGACGGGCTTACAATCAGCCCCAGCATTTT. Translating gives CASSFSKGRAYNQPQHF.